The T cell receptor (beta chain) under discussion was sequenced for a study of PD-1 blockade in classical Hodgkin lymphoma. This table comes from immunoSEQ multiplex PCR, and its TCRdb copy is limited to in-frame clones, with some not included. Here the sample spans over 25,000 clones, 78% being singletons. About this clone: Its antigen is unknown.

Broader study findings: Relapsed/refractory patients reportedly had lower baseline diversity than newly diagnosed patients. Lower baseline TCR diversity marked trial partial responders and progressors. Only CD4+ TCR diversity, not CD8+, had risen significantly by C4D1. Those patients who began receiving nivolumab less than 1 year after ASCT had lower diversity, and they were excluded.

Every patient experienced relapse after autologous stem cell transplantation, and brentuximab vedotin exposure varied. The sequenced sample was peripheral blood mononuclear cells (PBMCs), obtained before the second cycle of nivolumab. This TCR came from a human donor with classical Hodgkin lymphoma.

CDR3 sequence: CASSPHPRDEQYF. The CDR3 coding sequence is TGTGCCAGCAGCCCCCATCCTAGGGACGAGCAGTACTTC. The rearrangement links TRBV11-1 to TRBJ2-7; D remains ambiguous. Trimming stripped 5 bases from V and 5 bases from J, with 13 bases between. The CDR3 length is 13 residues. Germline-derived CDR1 and CDR2 are SGHAT and FQDESV (reference sequence).